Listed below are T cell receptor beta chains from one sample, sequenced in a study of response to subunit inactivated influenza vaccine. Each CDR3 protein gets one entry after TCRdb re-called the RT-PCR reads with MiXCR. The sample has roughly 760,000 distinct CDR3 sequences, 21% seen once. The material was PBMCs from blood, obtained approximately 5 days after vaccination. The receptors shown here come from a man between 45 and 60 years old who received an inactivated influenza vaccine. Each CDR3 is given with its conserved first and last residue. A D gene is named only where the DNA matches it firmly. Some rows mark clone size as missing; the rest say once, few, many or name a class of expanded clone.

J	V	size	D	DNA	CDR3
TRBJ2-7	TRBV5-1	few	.	TGCGCCAGCAGCTTCGGCCGTCGGGACGAGCAGTACTTC	CASSFGRRDEQYF
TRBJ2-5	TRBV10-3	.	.	TGTGCCATCGGGTCAGGGCCCGAGACCCAGTACTTC	CAIGSGPETQYF
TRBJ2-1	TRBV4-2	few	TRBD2	TGTGCCAGCAAATTAGCGGGAAAGGAGCAGTTCTTC	CASKLAGKEQFF
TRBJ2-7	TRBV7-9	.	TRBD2	TGTGCCAGCAGATTAGCGGGAAAAGACGAGCAGTACTTC	CASRLAGKDEQYF
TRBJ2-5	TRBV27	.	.	TGTGCCAGCAGTTTCTACGGGACACAAGAGACCCAGTACTTC	CASSFYGTQETQYF
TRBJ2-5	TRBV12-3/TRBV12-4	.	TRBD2	TGTGCCAGCAGTCCCGGACTAGCGGGGGAGCAAGAGACCCAGTACTTC	CASSPGLAGEQETQYF
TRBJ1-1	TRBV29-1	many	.	TGCAGCGTTATGGGGGGGATGGGAAACACTGAAGCTTTCTTT	CSVMGGMGNTEAFF
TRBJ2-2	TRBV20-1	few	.	TGCAGTGCTAGAGATCAGAGGGTTGTACGGACCGGGGAGCTGTTTTTT	CSARDQRVVRTGELFF
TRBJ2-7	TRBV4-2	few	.	TGTGCCAGCAGCCAAGAGCGGATAGTGGGGACGGGCTCCTACGAGCAGTACTTC	CASSQERIVGTGSYEQYF
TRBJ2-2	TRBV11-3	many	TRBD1	TGTGCCAGCAGAGCCGACCATACAGGGGACGGGGAGCTGTTTTTT	CASRADHTGDGELFF
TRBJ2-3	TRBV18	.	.	TGTGCCAGCTCACCCAGGGCGCTGGGGGCAGATACGCAGTATTTT	CASSPRALGADTQYF
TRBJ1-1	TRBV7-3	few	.	TGTGCCAGCAGTGTGCGAGGGCGCACTGAAGCTTTCTTT	CASSVRGRTEAFF
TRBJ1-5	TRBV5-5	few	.	TGTGCCAGCAGCTTAGGGACAATCGCTCAGCCCCAGCATTTT	CASSLGTIAQPQHF
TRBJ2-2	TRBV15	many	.	TGTGCCACCAGCAGAGACCGAACCGGGGAGCTGTTTTTT	CATSRDRTGELFF
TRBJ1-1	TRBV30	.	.	TGTGCCTGGAGTGACCAAGTCGGGACTGAAGCTTTCTTT	CAWSDQVGTEAFF
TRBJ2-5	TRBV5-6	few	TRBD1	TGTGCCAGCAGCTCACCGGGACAGGGGGAGGCAGAGACCCAGTACTTC	CASSSPGQGEAETQYF
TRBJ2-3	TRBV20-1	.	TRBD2	TGCAGTGCTATGGCAGCGGGGGCTACGCAGTATTTT	CSAMAAGATQYF
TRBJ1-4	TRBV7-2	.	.	TGTGCCAGCAGCTTAGCCTCGGGCAGGAAGAAACTGTTTTTT	CASSLASGRKKLFF
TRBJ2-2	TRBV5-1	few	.	TGCGCCAGCAGCATCGGACAGTTTAGCACCGGGGAGCTGTTTTTT	CASSIGQFSTGELFF
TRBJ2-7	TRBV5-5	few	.	TGTGCCAGCAGCTTGGCCTGGGGCAGAGATGAGCAGTACTTC	CASSLAWGRDEQYF
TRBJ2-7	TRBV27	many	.	TGTGCCAGCAGGGACTACGCCGGCCTCGTGCAGTACTTC	CASRDYAGLVQYF
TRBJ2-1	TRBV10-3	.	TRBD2	TGTGCCATCACTCTACCTCCGGGGGGGAATGAGCAGTTCTTC	CAITLPPGGNEQFF
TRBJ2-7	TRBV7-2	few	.	TGTGCCAGCAGCCAGTACAGATCCCAACCCTACGAGCAGTACTTC	CASSQYRSQPYEQYF
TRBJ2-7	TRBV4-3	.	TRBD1	TGCGCCAGCAGCCCCCACCCCACAGGGGTCGAGCAGTACTTC	CASSPHPTGVEQYF
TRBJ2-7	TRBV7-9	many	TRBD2	TGTGCCAGCAGCTTAGGGACTAGCGGGAGGTACGAGCAGTACTTC	CASSLGTSGRYEQYF
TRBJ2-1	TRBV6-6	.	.	TGTGCCAGCAGGACACTAGGGGGTAATGAGCAGTTCTTC	CASRTLGGNEQFF
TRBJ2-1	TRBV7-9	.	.	TGTGCCATCGAGGGGGGGGGTAGATACAATGAGCAGTTCTTC	CAIEGGGRYNEQFF
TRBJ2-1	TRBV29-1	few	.	TGCAGCGTTGATCGGGGTAGGAATGAGCAGTTCTTC	CSVDRGRNEQFF
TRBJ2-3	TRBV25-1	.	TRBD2	TGTGCCAGCAGTAAACTAGCGGCCAGCACAGATACGCAGTATTTT	CASSKLAASTDTQYF
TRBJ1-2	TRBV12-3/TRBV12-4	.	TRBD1	TGTGCCAGCAGTTTATCTTTGGGCAGGGGGCTGGGTGGCTACACCTTC	CASSLSLGRGLGGYTF
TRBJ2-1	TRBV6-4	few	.	TGTGCCAGCAGTGATAACGTGGGAGGTGGGAGACACAATGAGCAGTTCTTC	CASSDNVGGGRHNEQFF
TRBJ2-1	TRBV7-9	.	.	TGTGCCAGCAGCTTAGTACAGGGTGGTGAGCAGTTCTTC	CASSLVQGGEQFF
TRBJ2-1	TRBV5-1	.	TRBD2	TGCGCCAGCAGCAGCGGGGGCCGCCGAACTGAGCAGTTCTTC	CASSSGGRRTEQFF
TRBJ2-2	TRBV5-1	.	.	TGCGCCAGCAGCTTGGTAGCTAGCGCTGGCACCGGGGAGCTGTTTTTT	CASSLVASAGTGELFF
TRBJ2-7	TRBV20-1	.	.	TGCAGTGCTGAAAACTACGAGCAGTACTTC	CSAENYEQYF
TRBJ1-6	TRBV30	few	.	TGTGCCTGGAGTGGGACTCCGAATTCACCCCTCCACTTT	CAWSGTPNSPLHF